Reported below is one T cell receptor beta chain. Its antigen is undetermined. This entry belongs to a study of brain metastases from non-small cell lung cancer. Study observations and caveats: Metastases had sparse T cells but largely shared repertoires with primaries. Compared with primary tumors, brain metastases showed less T-cell infiltration. T-cell clones appeared expanded in about 60% of brain metastases relative to matched primary tumors.

Germline loops: CDR1 SNHLY, CDR2 FYNNEI. Trimming stripped 3 bases from V and 1 base from J, with 3 bases between. This CDR3 has 12 amino acids. Profiled with immunoSEQ multiplex PCR; TCRdb holds only in-frame clones, not every one. The profile shows about 970 clones, around 90% of them singletons. Source material: primary lung tumor tissue. The source of this sequence is a donor at least 40 years old with non-small cell lung cancer. The chain couples TRBV2 to TRBJ1-1; D remains ambiguous. The CDR3 here is CASSDTNTEAFF. DNA for the CDR3: TGTGCCAGCAGTGACACGAACACTGAAGCTTTCTTT.